This T cell receptor (beta chain) originates from a study of molecular identifiers for immune sequencing clone quantification. This CDR3 contains 13 residues. The germline V gene encodes CDR1 LGHDT and CDR2 YNNKEL (reference sequence). V lost 2 bases, J lost 3 bases, and 5 bases lay in between. This clonotype was counted only a few times. MiXCR, applied by TCRdb to the PCR reads, yields one record per CDR3 protein. This table has a few hundred thousand distinct CDR3 sequences, 24% appearing once. This TCR derives from a human donor in good health. Some libraries in this study had Jurkat cell RNA spiked in. The chain uses TRBV3-1 and TRBJ2-4; D remains ambiguous. Sample: naive CD8+ T cells from blood, with Jurkat cell RNA spiked in. Subset of the sample: FACS-sorted CD8+CD4-CCR7+CD45RA+ naive T cells. This chain's CDR3 is CASSQQNKNIQYF. CDR3 DNA: TGTGCCAGCAGCCAACAAAACAAAAACATTCAGTACTTC.